This is a list of T cell receptor beta chains from one sample in a study of CD8 T cells in Susac syndrome. MiXCR was run by TCRdb on the immunoSEQ multiplex PCR reads, yielding one entry per CDR3 protein. The table shows 160,000 or so distinct CDR3 sequences, with 85% to 95% occurring only once. The sequenced material came from CD8+ T cells from PBMCs. Receptor source: a human donor with multiple sclerosis. CDR3s include the opening cysteine and the closing phenylalanine or tryptophan. Fields, in order: V gene, D gene, J gene, clone size, CDR3 DNA, CDR3 protein. D genes are given only for firm matches. Size tells how often a clone was seen (once, few, many) or the class of an expanded clone, and some rows leave it out.

TRBV27,TRBD1,TRBJ1-6,-,TGTGCCAGCAGTTTACCGGGACAGGGAAATTCACCCCTCCACTTT,CASSLPGQGNSPLHF
TRBV3-1,-,TRBJ2-3,once,TGTGCCAGCAGCCAACACCCGCGGGAACTCACAGATACGCAGTATTTT,CASSQHPRELTDTQYF
TRBV30,-,TRBJ2-2,-,TGTGCCTGGGAACCGGGACTCTTGGGCGGGGAGCTGTTTTTT,CAWEPGLLGGELFF
TRBV15,-,TRBJ1-4,-,TGTGCCACCAGGGTTGTAAAGCACGAAAAACTGTTTTTT,CATRVVKHEKLFF
TRBV7-9,TRBD2,TRBJ2-1,-,TGTGCCAGCAGCCCCACTAGCGGGAGGAATGAGCAGTTCTTC,CASSPTSGRNEQFF
TRBV7-9,TRBD1,TRBJ2-7,-,TGTGCCAGCAGCTCTACAGGGGGCGAGCAGTACTTC,CASSSTGGEQYF
TRBV28,-,TRBJ2-1,few,TGTGCCAGCAGTCGGGGGTACAATGAGCAGTTCTTC,CASSRGYNEQFF
TRBV20-1,-,TRBJ2-1,-,TGCAGTGCTAAGGTCCAAATCGATGAGCAGTTCTTC,CSAKVQIDEQFF
TRBV5-4,-,TRBJ2-3,-,TGTGCCAGCAGCTTCCTTAGCGATTCTAGCACAGATACGCAGTATTTT,CASSFLSDSSTDTQYF
TRBV6-6,-,TRBJ2-5,-,TGTGCTACTGGTGGGGAGACCCAGTACTTC,CATGGETQYF
TRBV29-1,-,TRBJ1-2,-,TGCAGCGTTGAAGGGAGGACGGCGGCAGGAGGGAACTATGGCTACACCTTC,CSVEGRTAAGGNYGYTF
TRBV23-1,TRBD1,TRBJ1-2,-,TGCGCCAGCAGTCAATTCACAGGGGACGGCTACACCTTC,CASSQFTGDGYTF
TRBV20-1,TRBD1,TRBJ1-1,once,TGCAGTGCTAGAGTTGGGGGACAGGGTATTTACACTGAAGCTTTCTTT,CSARVGGQGIYTEAFF
TRBV20-1,TRBD2,TRBJ2-3,-,TGCAGTGCTAGTTTTGCGGGAGGGCCTACAGATACGCAGTATTTT,CSASFAGGPTDTQYF
TRBV6-1,TRBD2,TRBJ2-1,-,TGTGCCAGCAGGGGACGGTTCGTAGCGGGACTAGATGAGCAGTTCTTC,CASRGRFVAGLDEQFF
TRBV9,-,TRBJ1-6,-,TGTGCCAGCAGCGTATCGGGGGGTAATTCACCCCTCCACTTT,CASSVSGGNSPLHF
TRBV15,-,TRBJ1-4,-,TGTGCCACCAGCAGAGAGGCAGCACAAAATGAAAAACTGTTTTTT,CATSREAAQNEKLFF
TRBV29-1,TRBD2,TRBJ2-1,-,TGCAGCGTTGAAGGCCTCCGGACTAGCGGGGGGTACAATGAGCAGTTCTTC,CSVEGLRTSGGYNEQFF
TRBV27,TRBD1,TRBJ1-2,-,TGTGCCAGCAGTCCCGACAGGGGGGCCTATGGCTACACCTTC,CASSPDRGAYGYTF
TRBV3-1,-,TRBJ2-7,-,TGTGCCAGCAGCCAAGAGATCTTGGGGGCGTACGAGCAGTACTTC,CASSQEILGAYEQYF
TRBV18,TRBD2,TRBJ2-5,-,TGTGCCAGCTCCCCCTCAGGACTAGCGGGGAACCAAGAGACCCAGTACTTC,CASSPSGLAGNQETQYF
TRBV24-1,-,TRBJ2-3,-,TGTGCCACCAGTGATTTGAATCGGCAGGGGCCGCTTATGGATACGCAGTATTTT,CATSDLNRQGPLMDTQYF
TRBV12-3/TRBV12-4,-,TRBJ2-1,-,TGTGCCAGCAGTTTGGCGATCGAGCAGTTCTTC,CASSLAIEQFF
TRBV7-2,-,TRBJ1-2,-,TGTGCCAGCAGCTTAGACGGGGTGGAGATCTATGGCTACACCTTC,CASSLDGVEIYGYTF
TRBV15,-,TRBJ1-5,-,TGTGCCACCAGCAGAGACAGAAATCAGCCCCAGCATTTT,CATSRDRNQPQHF
TRBV11-2,-,TRBJ2-7,once,TGTGCCAGCAGCCGAGGGGTAGTCACTGAGCAGTACTTC,CASSRGVVTEQYF
TRBV13,-,TRBJ1-1,-,TGTGCCAGCAGACCGAACACTGAAGCTTTCTTT,CASRPNTEAFF
TRBV3-1,TRBD1,TRBJ1-3,-,TGTGCCAGCAGCCAAGACGGGACAGGGGGACTCTGGAGAAACACCATATATTTT,CASSQDGTGGLWRNTIYF
TRBV5-1,TRBD1,TRBJ1-2,-,TGCGCCAGCAGCCGGTTTCACAGGGGGCATGGCTACACCTTC,CASSRFHRGHGYTF
TRBV2,-,TRBJ2-5,-,TGTGCCAGCGTTCCTGTAAGAGGACAAGAGACCCAGTACTTC,CASVPVRGQETQYF
TRBV29-1,-,TRBJ1-4,-,TGCAGCGTTGGGACGAGCGAAAAACTGTTTTTT,CSVGTSEKLFF
TRBV15,-,TRBJ2-7,-,TGTGCCACCAGCAGAGATAGGGCGGACGAGCAGTACTTC,CATSRDRADEQYF
TRBV3-1,-,TRBJ2-5,-,TGTGCCAGCAGCCCGGAAGGTTGGCAAGAGACCCAGTACTTC,CASSPEGWQETQYF
TRBV7-7,TRBD1,TRBJ2-1,-,TGTGCTAGCAGCGAGCGACAGGGGGCCGATGAGCAGTTCTTC,CASSERQGADEQFF
TRBV29-1,-,TRBJ2-7,-,TGCAGCGCTTCGCGGAGGGGAAGCTCCTACGAGCAGTACTTC,CSASRRGSSYEQYF
TRBV9,-,TRBJ1-2,few,TGTGCCAGCAGCGTAGGCGGAAACTATGGCTACACCTTC,CASSVGGNYGYTF
TRBV12-3/TRBV12-4,-,TRBJ1-5,-,TGTGCCAGCAGTTTAGCTTATAGCAATCAGCCCCAGCATTTT,CASSLAYSNQPQHF
TRBV9,TRBD2,TRBJ2-3,-,TGTGCCAGCAGCTCACCACGACTAGCGGGGAGCACAGATACGCAGTATTTT,CASSSPRLAGSTDTQYF
TRBV7-8,-,TRBJ2-7,-,TGTGCCAGCAGCTTAACCCTCTACGAGCAGTACTTC,CASSLTLYEQYF
TRBV29-1,-,TRBJ2-3,-,TGCAGCGTTGGTCGGCTAGCTGGCACAGATACGCAGTATTTT,CSVGRLAGTDTQYF
TRBV5-1,-,TRBJ1-1,-,TGCGCCAGCAGCTTGGCCCGGGGCCTCATGAACACTGAAGCTTTCTTT,CASSLARGLMNTEAFF
TRBV29-1,-,TRBJ2-3,-,TGCAGCGTTGAAGACGGTACTGCGGAAGATACGCAGTATTTT,CSVEDGTAEDTQYF
TRBV13,-,TRBJ2-1,-,TGTGCCAGCAGCTTAGGCGAACAGGGTTCCCTCTTC,CASSLGEQGSLF
TRBV9,-,TRBJ1-2,-,TGTGCCAGCAGCGTCGCGGGAGGAGCATATGGCTACACCTTC,CASSVAGGAYGYTF
TRBV4-1,-,TRBJ2-1,-,TGCGCCAGCAGCCAAGCCACTGGATCCTACAATGAGCAGTTCTTC,CASSQATGSYNEQFF
TRBV7-9,-,TRBJ1-2,-,TGTGCCAGCAGCTTAGTGTACTATGGCTACACCTTC,CASSLVYYGYTF
TRBV12-3/TRBV12-4,-,TRBJ1-5,-,TGTGCCGTGGGGGCTCGGAATCAGCCCCAGCATTTT,CAVGARNQPQHF
TRBV20-1,-,TRBJ2-3,-,TGCAGTGCTAGAGACCCCCTCCCTAGCACAGATACGCAGTATTTT,CSARDPLPSTDTQYF
TRBV11-2,-,TRBJ2-7,-,TGTGCCAGCAGCTCGACAGTTTTCTACGAGCAGTACTTC,CASSSTVFYEQYF
TRBV7-3,-,TRBJ2-1,-,TGTGCCAGCAGCTCCCTCATTCTGCGTGCTAATGAGCAGTTCTTC,CASSSLILRANEQFF
TRBV13,-,TRBJ2-3,-,TGTGCCAGCAGTTCTGATCACACAGATACGCAGTATTTT,CASSSDHTDTQYF
TRBV20-1,-,TRBJ2-7,once,TGCAGTGCTCCCAGGGGGGGGACGGCCTACGAGCAGTACTTC,CSAPRGGTAYEQYF
TRBV10-3,TRBD2,TRBJ2-7,-,TGTGCCATCAGTGCTAGCGGGGAAACCTACGAGCAGTACTTC,CAISASGETYEQYF
TRBV5-1,-,TRBJ1-6,-,TGCGCCAGCAGCTTGGATCGAGGGACCCGTAATTCACCCCTCCACTTT,CASSLDRGTRNSPLHF
TRBV3-1,-,TRBJ2-7,-,TGTGCCAGCAGTCACCTCGGAGGGGAGCAGTACTTC,CASSHLGGEQYF